The rows below give T cell receptor beta chains drawn from one sample of a study of immune evolution from preneoplasia to lung adenocarcinoma. Using immunoSEQ multiplex PCR, the repertoire was profiled, and TCRdb retains in-frame clones only, with some absent. The sample carries more than 3,500 clones, around 86% recorded once. Input material: FFPE minimally invasive lung adenocarcinoma tissue. The receptors here all came from a donor at least 70 years old with lung adenocarcinoma. Each CDR3 is given with its conserved first and last residue. A D gene is named only where the DNA matches it firmly. Only part of the rows carry a size: once, few, many, or a class if the clone is expanded.

size	V	J	D	CDR3	DNA
.	TRBV14	TRBJ2-5	.	CASSQRHQETQYF	TGTGCCAGCAGCCAGAGACACCAAGAGACCCAGTACTTC
.	TRBV5-1	TRBJ1-1	.	CASSLEGTVEAFF	TGCGCCAGCAGCTTGGAGGGGACGGTTGAAGCTTTCTTT
.	TRBV28	TRBJ1-2	TRBD1	CASSFGQGMRGYTF	TGTGCCAGCAGTTTCGGACAGGGGATGAGGGGCTACACCTTC
.	TRBV13	TRBJ2-2	TRBD1	CASRLEGAAAGELFF	TGTGCCAGCAGACTCGAGGGGGCGGCGGCCGGGGAGCTGTTTTTT
.	TRBV10-3	TRBJ2-2	.	CAITSDAPTGELFF	TGTGCCATCACCTCAGACGCCCCCACCGGGGAGCTGTTTTTT
.	TRBV19	TRBJ2-5	TRBD2	CATRGLAGGNQETQYF	TGTGCCACTAGGGGTCTAGCGGGAGGGAACCAAGAGACCCAGTACTTC
.	TRBV15	TRBJ2-4	.	CATSRDRGNIQYF	TGTGCCACCAGCAGAGATCGAGGGAACATTCAGTACTTC
.	TRBV6-1	TRBJ2-7	.	CASSEPPRSSYEQYF	TGTGCCAGCAGTGAACCCCCAAGGAGCTCCTACGAGCAGTACTTC
large	TRBV13	TRBJ2-7	.	CASSLGRQGREQYF	TGTGCCAGCAGCTTAGGCCGACAAGGCCGCGAGCAGTACTTC
.	TRBV7-9	TRBJ1-3	TRBD1	CASSVTGVRSSGNTIYF	TGTGCCAGCAGTGTAACAGGGGTGCGGAGCTCTGGAAACACCATATATTTT
.	TRBV5-1	TRBJ2-1	.	CASSLASSNHNEQFF	TGCGCCAGCAGCTTGGCCTCCAGCAACCACAATGAGCAGTTCTTC
.	TRBV4-1	TRBJ2-2	TRBD1	CASSQAPLTGLFTGELFF	TGCGCCAGCAGCCAAGCCCCCTTGACAGGGTTATTCACCGGGGAGCTGTTTTTT
.	TRBV5-1	TRBJ2-2	TRBD1	CASSIGQGVPGELFF	TGCGCCAGCAGCATCGGACAGGGGGTTCCCGGGGAGCTGTTTTTT
.	TRBV15	TRBJ2-6	.	CATSRPGSARSGANVLTF	TGTGCCACCAGCAGACCAGGTTCAGCCCGCTCTGGGGCCAACGTCCTGACTTTC
.	TRBV29-1	TRBJ1-1	.	CSANWWETEAFF	TGCAGCGCGAACTGGTGGGAGACTGAAGCTTTCTTT
.	TRBV7-3	TRBJ1-1	.	CASRSRENTEAFF	TGTGCCAGCAGGAGTAGAGAGAACACTGAAGCTTTCTTT
.	TRBV15	TRBJ2-4	TRBD1	CATSRAGGAAQNIQYF	TGTGCCACCAGCAGAGCAGGGGGCGCGGCCCAAAACATTCAGTACTTC
few	TRBV7-2	TRBJ2-7	.	CASRQAQSSYEQYF	TGTGCCAGCAGGCAAGCCCAAAGCTCCTACGAGCAGTACTTC
once	TRBV20-1	TRBJ1-4	.	CSASPEKLFF	TGCAGTGCTAGCCCGGAAAAACTGTTTTTT
.	TRBV27	TRBJ1-5	.	CASSLNGNNQPQHF	TGTGCCAGCAGTTTAAATGGGAACAATCAGCCCCAGCATTTT
few	TRBV4-2	TRBJ2-6	.	CASSLHLRLQSRANVLTF	TGTGCCAGCAGCCTTCACTTAAGGTTACAAAGTCGGGCCAACGTCCTGACTTTC
.	TRBV9	TRBJ1-1	TRBD1	CASSKGAKAEAFF	TGTGCCAGCAGTAAGGGGGCGAAGGCTGAAGCTTTCTTT
.	TRBV11-2	TRBJ2-7	TRBD2	CASSLDGTNEQYF	TGTGCCAGCAGCTTAGATGGGACTAACGAGCAGTACTTC
.	TRBV21-1	TRBJ1-6	.	CASRQHNSPLHF	TGTGCCAGCCGACAGCATAATTCACCCCTCCACTTT
.	TRBV7-9	TRBJ2-1	TRBD1	CASSLTGLFNEQFF	TGTGCCAGCAGCTTGACAGGGCTGTTCAATGAGCAGTTCTTC
.	TRBV6-5	TRBJ2-3	.	CATTPFSTDTQYF	TGTGCCACCACCCCCTTTAGCACAGATACGCAGTATTTT
.	TRBV5-1	TRBJ2-5	TRBD2	CASSFGLVGRETQYF	TGCGCCAGCAGCTTTGGACTAGTCGGCAGAGAGACCCAGTACTTC
.	TRBV19	TRBJ2-5	.	CASRDTQETQYF	TGTGCCAGTCGGGACACCCAAGAGACCCAGTACTTC
.	TRBV13	TRBJ1-4	.	CASSFRPTTNEKLFF	TGTGCCAGCAGCTTCCGGCCAACAACTAATGAAAAACTGTTTTTT
.	TRBV19	TRBJ1-5	TRBD1	CASSLWTGAATNQPQHF	TGTGCCAGTAGTTTGTGGACAGGGGCCGCTACGAATCAGCCCCAGCATTTT
.	TRBV2	TRBJ2-5	.	CASSAGLGETQYF	TGTGCCAGCAGCGCGGGACTGGGAGAGACCCAGTACTTC
.	TRBV25-1	TRBJ1-2	.	CASSDHNYGYTF	TGTGCCAGCAGTGATCATAACTATGGCTACACCTTC
.	TRBV15	TRBJ2-1	TRBD2	CATADVSGRRPPGDEQFF	TGTGCCACCGCCGATGTTAGCGGGAGGCGCCCCCCTGGAGATGAGCAGTTCTTC
.	TRBV2	TRBJ1-4	TRBD1	CASRAGTGSEKLFF	TGTGCCAGCAGAGCCGGGACAGGGTCAGAAAAACTGTTTTTT
.	TRBV2	TRBJ2-1	.	CASSSGEDEQFF	TGTGCCAGCAGCTCAGGGGAGGATGAGCAGTTCTTC
once	TRBV18	TRBJ1-3	.	CASSPPVPGSTGNTIYF	TGTGCCAGCTCACCACCGGTCCCAGGGAGCACTGGAAACACCATATATTTT
.	TRBV6-9	TRBJ1-5	.	CASSYSAADSNQPQHF	TGTGCCAGCAGTTATTCAGCAGCGGATAGCAATCAGCCCCAGCATTTT
.	TRBV6-5	TRBJ1-3	.	CARIIERNSGNTIYF	TGTGCTCGCATTATCGAGAGGAACAGTGGAAACACCATATATTTT
.	TRBV6-1	TRBJ1-5	.	CASSVTGRDQPQHF	TGTGCCAGCAGTGTCACAGGGAGGGATCAGCCCCAGCATTTT
.	TRBV9	TRBJ1-5	.	CASSAADGSNQPQHF	TGTGCCAGCAGCGCGGCGGACGGTAGCAATCAGCCCCAGCATTTT
.	TRBV6-5	TRBJ2-2	TRBD1	CASRPGQGNTGELFF	TGTGCCAGCAGACCGGGACAGGGAAACACCGGGGAGCTGTTTTTT
.	TRBV29-1	TRBJ1-1	.	CSVPDPTGRAFF	TGCAGCGTGCCGGACCCCACAGGGAGAGCTTTCTTT
.	TRBV7-2	TRBJ1-2	.	CASSSFLGGVGYTF	TGTGCCAGCAGCTCTTTTCTGGGTGGCGTTGGCTACACCTTC
.	TRBV6-1	TRBJ2-7	.	CASSVQNTYYEQYF	TGTGCCAGCAGTGTACAGAATACCTACTACGAGCAGTACTTC
.	TRBV27	TRBJ1-1	.	CASSQPTRRTEAFF	TGTGCTAGCAGCCAACCTACTCGGAGGACTGAAGCTTTCTTT
.	TRBV4-1	TRBJ2-1	TRBD2	CASSQEGIAGYNNEQFF	TGCGCCAGCAGCCAAGAAGGGATAGCGGGGTATAATAATGAGCAGTTCTTC